Listed below are T cell receptor beta chains from one sample, sequenced in a study of low-dose radiotherapy and immunotherapy resistance in tumors. TCRdb called the reads again in MiXCR, with one record for every CDR3 protein. The repertoire holds tens of thousands of distinct CDR3 sequences, with 20% to 25% as singletons. The sequencing here drew on PBMCs, taken before treatment. All receptors come from a male donor with prostate cancer. The CDR3 runs from the conserved cysteine through the conserved F or W. The D gene is left open where the match is weak. Clone size is given for some rows only: seen once, a few or many times, or a class if the clone is expanded.

V	D	size	J	CDR3	DNA
TRBV5-1	-	few	TRBJ1-4	CASSPVKAANEKLFF	TGCGCCAGCAGCCCTGTGAAGGCGGCTAATGAAAAACTGTTTTTT
TRBV12-5	-	many	TRBJ2-7	CASGQRGAQYF	TGTGCTAGTGGTCAGAGAGGGGCGCAGTACTTC
TRBV11-2	-	many	TRBJ2-7	CASSLVLQQNYYF	TGTGCCAGCAGCTTAGTGTTGCAACAGAACTATTACTTC
TRBV27	-	many	TRBJ2-7	CASTDPRVSDEQYF	TGTGCCAGCACCGATCCCAGGGTATCCGACGAGCAGTACTTC
TRBV7-9	TRBD2	many	TRBJ2-7	CASSPKSAGVFHEQYF	TGTGCCAGCAGCCCTAAGTCAGCGGGGGTTTTCCACGAGCAGTACTTC
TRBV28	-	-	TRBJ2-7	CASRKEWGEQYF	TGTGCCAGCAGAAAAGAGTGGGGCGAGCAGTACTTC
TRBV10-1	-	many	TRBJ2-1	CASSGLGSYNEQFF	TGCGCCAGCAGTGGATTAGGATCGTACAATGAGCAGTTCTTC
TRBV28	-	-	TRBJ1-5	CASSSFDRPDQPQHF	TGTGCCAGCAGTTCCTTCGACAGGCCGGATCAGCCCCAGCATTTT
TRBV6-2/TRBV6-3	TRBD2	-	TRBJ2-3	CASSSIRGVSTDTLYF	TGTGCCAGCAGTTCTATTCGGGGGGTTAGCACAGATACGCTGTATTTT
TRBV25-1	-	many	TRBJ2-2	CASSRGGRGNTGELFF	TGTGCCAGCAGCAGGGGGGGACGGGGGAACACCGGGGAGCTGTTTTTT
TRBV14	TRBD1	many	TRBJ2-2	CASSQRQGRVTGELFF	TGTGCCAGCAGCCAAAGACAGGGAAGGGTTACCGGGGAGCTGTTTTTT
TRBV15	TRBD2	few	TRBJ2-7	CATSRDRSGSFPGGEDEQYF	TGTGCCACCAGCAGAGATAGAAGCGGGAGTTTCCCGGGGGGTGAGGACGAGCAGTACTTC
TRBV20-1	-	many	TRBJ1-3	CSARDPGLTGNTIYF	TGCAGTGCTAGAGACCCGGGGTTAACTGGAAACACCATATATTTT
TRBV6-2/TRBV6-3	TRBD2	many	TRBJ2-7	CASRRLAGVYEQYF	TGTGCCAGCCGGCGACTAGCGGGAGTGTACGAGCAGTACTTC
TRBV2	TRBD2	medium-sized	TRBJ2-1	CASSDLAGVGEQFF	TGTGCCAGCAGTGATCTAGCGGGGGTGGGTGAGCAGTTCTTC
TRBV27	-	-	TRBJ2-7	CASSLLGTSPYEQYF	TGTGCCAGCAGTTTACTGGGGACATCCCCCTACGAGCAGTACTTC
TRBV24-1	-	many	TRBJ2-1	CATSEPGARNNEQFF	TGTGCCACCAGTGAACCGGGGGCGCGGAACAATGAGCAGTTCTTC
TRBV19	TRBD2	many	TRBJ2-3	CASSPILGRGPDTQYF	TGTGCCAGTAGTCCGATCCTGGGGAGGGGCCCAGATACGCAGTATTTT
TRBV5-1	-	many	TRBJ2-1	CASSEGYNEQFF	TGCGCCAGCAGCGAGGGGTACAATGAGCAGTTCTTC
TRBV28	-	-	TRBJ2-7	CASSSGGLVFEQYF	TGTGCCAGCAGTTCAGGTGGCCTGGTCTTCGAGCAGTACTTC
TRBV28	TRBD2	many	TRBJ2-7	CASRGGLAGYEQYF	TGTGCCAGCAGGGGGGGACTAGCGGGGTACGAGCAGTACTTC
TRBV20-1	-	-	TRBJ2-3	CSARDLGFTDTQYF	TGCAGTGCTAGGGACTTAGGCTTCACAGATACGCAGTATTTT
TRBV5-4	-	many	TRBJ2-7	CASSLEGGPVYEQYF	TGTGCCAGCAGCTTGGAGGGGGGACCGGTCTACGAGCAGTACTTC
TRBV10-3	TRBD1	many	TRBJ2-4	CAISQPGQGALAKNIQYF	TGTGCCATCAGCCAACCTGGACAGGGGGCACTGGCCAAAAACATTCAGTACTTC
TRBV2	TRBD1	many	TRBJ2-2	CASSHPRDRGLGGTGELFF	TGTGCCAGCAGTCACCCCCGGGACAGGGGGCTCGGGGGCACCGGGGAGCTGTTTTTT
TRBV30	-	many	TRBJ1-5	CAWSVAANQPQHF	TGTGCCTGGAGTGTAGCGGCCAATCAGCCCCAGCATTTT
TRBV29-1	-	many	TRBJ2-7	CSAGGSTYEQYF	TGCAGCGCCGGAGGGTCTACCTACGAGCAGTACTTC
TRBV5-1	TRBD1	many	TRBJ2-3	CASSLAAGQGTDTQYF	TGCGCCAGCAGCTTGGCCGCCGGACAGGGGACAGATACGCAGTATTTT
TRBV4-1	TRBD1	-	TRBJ1-4	CASSQEMGQVEQKLFF	TGCGCCAGCAGCCAAGAAATGGGACAGGTAGAACAAAAACTGTTTTTT
TRBV5-1	-	many	TRBJ2-3	CASSWASDRGNTQYF	TGCGCCAGCAGCTGGGCTAGCGACCGCGGGAATACGCAGTATTTT
TRBV5-1	TRBD2	many	TRBJ2-1	CASSVTTSGDYNEQFF	TGCGCCAGCAGCGTCACCACTAGCGGGGACTACAATGAGCAGTTCTTC
TRBV27	-	many	TRBJ1-5	CASSFGRPGPQHF	TGTGCCAGCAGTTTTGGCAGGCCAGGGCCCCAGCATTTT
TRBV4-2	-	many	TRBJ1-1	CASSSGAWQNTEAFF	TGTGCCAGCAGCTCTGGGGCGTGGCAGAACACTGAAGCTTTCTTT
TRBV20-1	TRBD1	-	TRBJ1-5	CSASREGAGGNQPQHF	TGCAGTGCTAGTCGCGAGGGGGCGGGGGGCAATCAGCCCCAGCATTTT
TRBV5-8	-	many	TRBJ1-2	CASSYHGGGESYGYTF	TGTGCCAGCAGCTACCATGGCGGGGGCGAATCCTATGGCTACACCTTC
TRBV4-1	-	many	TRBJ2-1	CASSQPPGDEQFF	TGCGCCAGCAGCCAACCCCCCGGCGATGAGCAGTTCTTC
TRBV3-1	TRBD1	many	TRBJ1-1	CASRLDRLNTEAFF	TGTGCCAGCAGGTTGGACAGGCTGAACACTGAAGCTTTCTTT
TRBV7-6	TRBD1	many	TRBJ2-7	CASSVGTGSGEQYF	TGTGCCAGCAGCGTCGGGACAGGGAGCGGCGAGCAGTACTTC
TRBV6-2/TRBV6-3	-	many	TRBJ1-1	CASLRRLLGNTEAFF	TGTGCCAGCCTCCGTCGACTCCTTGGGAACACTGAAGCTTTCTTT
TRBV7-2	TRBD2	many	TRBJ2-3	CASSLRTSDTQYF	TGTGCCAGCAGCTTACGGACTAGCGATACGCAGTATTTT
TRBV18	TRBD1	-	TRBJ1-6	CASSLDRVNSPLHF	TGTGCCAGCTCATTGGACAGGGTTAATTCACCCCTCCACTTT
TRBV6-6	-	many	TRBJ2-2	CASSRVDPGELFF	TGTGCCAGCAGTCGCGTTGACCCCGGGGAGCTGTTTTTT
TRBV5-4	-	many	TRBJ2-1	CASSPPGTKDEQFF	TGTGCCAGCAGCCCTCCCGGGACCAAGGATGAGCAGTTCTTC
TRBV20-1	-	-	TRBJ2-2	CSARDPRRGNTGELFF	TGCAGTGCTAGAGATCCCCGACGGGGCAACACCGGGGAGCTGTTTTTT
TRBV6-2/TRBV6-3	TRBD1	-	TRBJ2-4	CASSQPDRGSHIQYF	TGTGCCAGCAGTCAACCGGACAGGGGGTCACACATTCAGTACTTC
TRBV11-2	-	many	TRBJ2-1	CASSVAFNEQFF	TGTGCCAGCAGCGTAGCGTTCAATGAGCAGTTCTTC
TRBV7-8	-	many	TRBJ1-3	CASSPPEGVPGNTIYF	TGTGCCAGCAGCCCTCCCGAGGGCGTCCCTGGAAACACCATATATTTT
TRBV29-1	TRBD2	-	TRBJ2-1	CSARLAGGVGNEQFF	TGCAGCGCCCGACTAGCGGGAGGCGTGGGGAATGAGCAGTTCTTC
TRBV6-6	-	many	TRBJ1-3	CASSYSETSGNTIYF	TGTGCCAGCAGTTACTCTGAAACCTCTGGAAACACCATATATTTT